This is a list of T cell receptor beta chains from one sample in a study of cytomegalovirus exposure and HLA in healthy donors. Clones were read by immunoSEQ multiplex PCR, and TCRdb kept only the in-frame ones, dropping some. The sample includes 240,000 or so clones, approximately 83% of them seen just once. The sample was PBMCs. These receptor sequences come from a woman younger than 45 in good health and CMV-seropositive. Both conserved end residues are part of each CDR3. A D gene is named only where the DNA matches it firmly. Clone size is stated in some rows and not others, as once, few, many or a class when expanded.

d_gene | j_gene | abundance | v_gene | CDR3nt | CDR3aa
TRBD2 | TRBJ2-7 | - | TRBV5-4 | TGTGCCAGCAGCCAGGCTAGCGGATCCTACGAGCAGTACTTC | CASSQASGSYEQYF
- | TRBJ2-7 | - | TRBV27 | TGTGCCAGCAGTTTTGACCCAGGGACATCACCCTACGAGCAGTACTTC | CASSFDPGTSPYEQYF
- | TRBJ1-5 | - | TRBV2 | TGTGCCAGCAGTGAAGACAGGGTGTGGGGCAATCAGCCCCAGCATTTT | CASSEDRVWGNQPQHF
- | TRBJ2-1 | - | TRBV5-1 | TGCGCCAGCAGCTTAACGGGAGTGAATGAGCAGTTCTTC | CASSLTGVNEQFF
- | TRBJ1-2 | - | TRBV7-9 | TGTGCCAGCAGTTTCCCTGTTGGGTGGGCAGCCTATGGCTACACCTTC | CASSFPVGWAAYGYTF
- | TRBJ1-4 | once | TRBV28 | TGTGCCAGCAGTAGTCGACAGGACGCTAATGAAAAACTGTTTTTT | CASSSRQDANEKLFF
TRBD1 | TRBJ2-3 | - | TRBV2 | TGTGCCAGCAGCGTAAGACAGGGAGCAGATACGCAGTATTTT | CASSVRQGADTQYF
TRBD1 | TRBJ1-4 | - | TRBV5-4 | TGTGCCAGCAGCCCGGACAGGGGGAATGAAAAACTGTTTTTT | CASSPDRGNEKLFF
- | TRBJ1-2 | once | TRBV11-3 | TGTGCCAGCAGCTCACGAACCTCAGGAACCACTAACTATGGCTACACCTTC | CASSSRTSGTTNYGYTF
- | TRBJ2-2 | - | TRBV29-1 | TGCAGCGTTGGCAGGGTGAACACCGGGGAGCTGTTTTTT | CSVGRVNTGELFF
TRBD2 | TRBJ2-3 | - | TRBV10-3 | TGTGCCATCAGTGAGTCGATAGCGGGAGATACGCAGTATTTT | CAISESIAGDTQYF
- | TRBJ1-4 | - | TRBV6-1 | TGTGCCAGCAGTGATCCTAGGGGAGGGAATGAAAAACTGTTTTTT | CASSDPRGGNEKLFF
- | TRBJ2-7 | - | TRBV4-1 | TGCGCCAGCAGCCAAGACGGGGTTTTCGACGAGCAGTACTTC | CASSQDGVFDEQYF
- | TRBJ2-1 | few | TRBV20-1 | TGCAGTGCTAGGGAGGTTAGTGAGCAGTTCTTC | CSAREVSEQFF
TRBD2 | TRBJ2-1 | - | TRBV5-8 | TGTGCCAGCAGCTTTGGACTAGCGAGCTACAATGAGCAGTTCTTC | CASSFGLASYNEQFF
- | TRBJ2-3 | - | TRBV6-6 | TGTGCCAGCAGTTACTCGAGGCACACAGATACGCAGTATTTT | CASSYSRHTDTQYF
- | TRBJ2-7 | once | TRBV6-1 | TGTGCCAGCAGTGAACATTCCTACGAGCAGTACTTC | CASSEHSYEQYF
- | TRBJ2-3 | - | TRBV7-2 | TGTGCCAGCAGCTCCGGGTGGGAAGCGGTTGGCACAGATACGCAGTATTTT | CASSSGWEAVGTDTQYF
TRBD2 | TRBJ2-7 | - | TRBV7-2 | TGTGCCAGCAGCTTAGTAAACATGGGACTAGCGGACGAGCAGTACTTC | CASSLVNMGLADEQYF
- | TRBJ2-3 | once | TRBV21-1 | TGTGCCAGCAGCAAAGTGAAGAAGGGAGCCTATTTCACAGATACGCAGTATTTT | CASSKVKKGAYFTDTQYF
- | TRBJ2-1 | once | TRBV15 | TGTGCCACCAGCAGAGCGGGGGGCGATGAGCAGTTCTTC | CATSRAGGDEQFF
- | TRBJ2-7 | - | TRBV11-3 | TGTGCCAGCAGCTTAGTGAGGGTGCCCTACGAGCAGTACTTC | CASSLVRVPYEQYF
TRBD2 | TRBJ2-7 | - | TRBV10-3 | TGTGCCATCAGTGATGAGCGGGACGACTACGAGTGGCAGTACTTC | CAISDERDDYEWQYF
- | TRBJ1-2 | - | TRBV25-1 | TGTGCCAGCAGTCTTCAGGCGCATGGCTACACCTTC | CASSLQAHGYTF
TRBD1 | TRBJ1-1 | - | TRBV19 | TGTGCCAGTAGTATAGATCAGGGGGCGAATACTGAAGCTTTCTTT | CASSIDQGANTEAFF
- | TRBJ2-1 | - | TRBV10-3 | TGTGCCATCAGCGAATCTACAGGGAACTACTACAATGAGCAGTTCTTC | CAISESTGNYYNEQFF
- | TRBJ1-2 | - | TRBV19 | TGTGCCAGTAGCCTCGGGGGGGCGCTTGGCTACACCTTC | CASSLGGALGYTF
- | TRBJ2-5 | - | TRBV13 | TGTGCCAGCAGCTCAAACCACCTGGAGGGCGTAGAGACCCAGTACTTC | CASSSNHLEGVETQYF
TRBD1 | TRBJ1-1 | - | TRBV6-5 | TGTGCCAGCACAAGGGGGCTGAGCACTGAAGCTTTCTTT | CASTRGLSTEAFF
TRBD1 | TRBJ1-5 | - | TRBV27 | TGTGCCAGCCGTAAACAGGGGGCGGGTCAGCCCCAGCATTTT | CASRKQGAGQPQHF
- | TRBJ1-5 | - | TRBV30 | TGTGCCTGGAGTGTCCAGGCCCTTAGCAATCAGCCCCAGCATTTT | CAWSVQALSNQPQHF
- | TRBJ1-3 | - | TRBV30 | TGTGCCTGGAGTGGGAATATGAGGTCTGGAAACACCATATATTTT | CAWSGNMRSGNTIYF
TRBD1 | TRBJ1-5 | - | TRBV6-1 | TGTGCCAGCAGTCCGGACAGGGGACAGCCCCAGCATTTT | CASSPDRGQPQHF
- | TRBJ2-3 | - | TRBV2 | TGTGCCAGCAGTGAGTTAAGCCGATACACAGATACGCAGTATTTT | CASSELSRYTDTQYF
- | TRBJ2-7 | - | TRBV5-6 | TGTGCCAGCAGAAATCTAGCGCGAGACTCCGAGCAGTACTTC | CASRNLARDSEQYF
- | TRBJ2-5 | - | TRBV11-3 | TGTGCCAGCTCGTGGGGAGGAGAGACCCAGTACTTC | CASSWGGETQYF
- | TRBJ2-5 | - | TRBV4-1 | TGCGCCAGCAGCCCCAGGGGTGAGACCCAGTACTTC | CASSPRGETQYF
TRBD2 | TRBJ2-3 | - | TRBV5-1 | TGCGCCAGCAGCTTGGCAATGAGCGGGATAGAGAACACAGATACGCAGTATTTT | CASSLAMSGIENTDTQYF
TRBD1 | TRBJ1-4 | - | TRBV5-1 | TGCGCCAGCAGCCCGACAGGGTCGCCAAAACTGTTTTTT | CASSPTGSPKLFF
- | TRBJ1-1 | - | TRBV7-2 | TGTGCCAGCAGCCCGGTCTGGGGCACGCACACTGAAGCTTTCTTT | CASSPVWGTHTEAFF
- | TRBJ1-1 | few | TRBV9 | TGTGCCAGCAGCGCTACGGTGAACACTGAAGCTTTCTTT | CASSATVNTEAFF
- | TRBJ1-5 | - | TRBV30 | TGTGCCTGGAACAGGGAAGTTAATCAGCCCCAGCATTTT | CAWNREVNQPQHF
- | TRBJ2-6 | - | TRBV4-1 | TGCGCCAGCAGCCAAGCAGGGACTGGGGCCAACGTCCTGACTTTC | CASSQAGTGANVLTF
- | TRBJ2-1 | - | TRBV6-5 | TGTGCCAGCAGCAGGGGTATATTGAATGAGCAGTTCTTC | CASSRGILNEQFF
- | TRBJ2-5 | - | TRBV30 | TGTGCCTGGAGTGTACGGGGGACCCAGTACTTC | CAWSVRGTQYF
- | TRBJ2-7 | - | TRBV7-8 | TGTGCCAGCAGCTTACCCAACAGGGGGCGCGGCGGGAGGGAGCAGTACTTC | CASSLPNRGRGGREQYF
TRBD2 | TRBJ2-1 | - | TRBV25-1 | TGTGCCAGCAGTGTGGGACTAGGTGGTGAGCAGTTCTTC | CASSVGLGGEQFF
TRBD1 | TRBJ1-5 | - | TRBV4-1 | TGCGCCAGCAGCCAAGGTGACGGGACAGGCTCTCAGCCCCAGCATTTT | CASSQGDGTGSQPQHF
- | TRBJ2-7 | - | TRBV27 | TGTGCCAGCAGTTTTACAGTGGGCTACGAGCAGTACTTC | CASSFTVGYEQYF
- | TRBJ2-3 | - | TRBV2 | TGTGCCAGCAGTGAAGGTGCTAGCGTTAGCACAGATACGCAGTATTTT | CASSEGASVSTDTQYF
TRBD1 | TRBJ2-7 | - | TRBV5-1 | TGCGCCAGCAGCGGGGCGGACAGGGACTACGAGCAGTACTTC | CASSGADRDYEQYF
- | TRBJ1-2 | - | TRBV7-9 | TGTGCCAGCAGCGATCACTCCCCGGAGGGCTATGGCTACACCTTC | CASSDHSPEGYGYTF
- | TRBJ2-2 | - | TRBV10-1 | TGCGCCAGCAGTGAAACGGGATACACCGGGGAGCTGTTTTTT | CASSETGYTGELFF
- | TRBJ2-7 | - | TRBV27 | TGTGCCAGCAGTTTTTTTTGGACATTAGAGCCCTACGAGCAGTACTTC | CASSFFWTLEPYEQYF
TRBD2 | TRBJ2-1 | - | TRBV5-1 | TGCGCCAGCAGCTTGATACAGCGGGGGAACAATGAGCAGTTCTTC | CASSLIQRGNNEQFF